This is a list of T cell receptor beta chains from one sample in a study of T cell changes during pregnancy in multiple sclerosis. Method: immunoSEQ multiplex PCR; TCRdb's copy keeps in-frame clones and lacks some. Of around 77,000 clones listed, 90% to 95% are singletons. Specimen: peripheral blood, collected in the third trimester of pregnancy. The receptors shown here come from a female donor with multiple sclerosis, enrolled in a pregnancy study. CDR3s include the opening cysteine and the closing phenylalanine or tryptophan. Each record gives: CDR3 DNA, CDR3 protein, clone size, J gene, V gene, D gene. D genes are given only for firm matches. For some rows the clone size is stated as once, few or many, or as a class when expanded; others skip it.

DNA: TGTGCCAGCAGCACATCCGGGACAGACTCCTACGAGCAGTACTTC; CDR3: CASSTSGTDSYEQYF; size: -; J: TRBJ2-7; V: TRBV27; D: TRBD1
DNA: TGTGCCAGCAGCCGAGGGACTAGCGAGATCAATGAGCAGTTCTTC; CDR3: CASSRGTSEINEQFF; size: few; J: TRBJ2-1; V: TRBV6-4; D: TRBD2
DNA: TGTGCCACCAGCAGACAGCGGGAGTTTTACGGGGAGCTGTTTTTT; CDR3: CATSRQREFYGELFF; size: once; J: TRBJ2-2; V: TRBV15; D: TRBD2
DNA: TGTGCCAGCAGCTTGGTTATATTCGGGACAGGGGGAACTGAAGCTTTCTTT; CDR3: CASSLVIFGTGGTEAFF; size: -; J: TRBJ1-1; V: TRBV5-5; D: TRBD1
DNA: TGTGCCAGTAGCGGGGGGCCTGAACAAGAGACCCAGTACTTC; CDR3: CASSGGPEQETQYF; size: -; J: TRBJ2-5; V: TRBV19; D: -
DNA: TGTGCCAGAAGCTTTGTCTACAGGGTGGGGGATGAAAAACTGTTTTTT; CDR3: CARSFVYRVGDEKLFF; size: -; J: TRBJ1-4; V: TRBV5-3; D: -
DNA: TGCGCCAGCAGCCCGTTAAGGGGCGACAATGAGCAGTTCTTC; CDR3: CASSPLRGDNEQFF; size: -; J: TRBJ2-1; V: TRBV4-1; D: -
DNA: TGTGCCAGTAGTCCGTTACAGGGTAACACTGAAGCTTTCTTT; CDR3: CASSPLQGNTEAFF; size: -; J: TRBJ1-1; V: TRBV19; D: -
DNA: TGTGCCAGCAGCTTGCTCAGGGGGGTCTATGGCTACACCTTC; CDR3: CASSLLRGVYGYTF; size: -; J: TRBJ1-2; V: TRBV5-4; D: TRBD1
DNA: TGCGCCAGCAGCCTGCAGCGGGAGAACTACGAGCAGTACTTC; CDR3: CASSLQRENYEQYF; size: -; J: TRBJ2-7; V: TRBV4-3; D: TRBD2
DNA: TGCGCCAGCAGCACCGGGACAGGGACAAACATTCAGTACTTC; CDR3: CASSTGTGTNIQYF; size: -; J: TRBJ2-4; V: TRBV5-1; D: TRBD1
DNA: TGTGCCAGCAGCGTCGGGAGCGGGAACACTGAAGCTTTCTTT; CDR3: CASSVGSGNTEAFF; size: -; J: TRBJ1-1; V: TRBV9; D: -
DNA: TGTGCCAGTAGTACCGCCTCTATCGCTGGAAACACCATATATTTT; CDR3: CASSTASIAGNTIYF; size: -; J: TRBJ1-3; V: TRBV19; D: -
DNA: TGTGCCAGCAGCCTAGGGACAACTGGAAACACCATATATTTT; CDR3: CASSLGTTGNTIYF; size: -; J: TRBJ1-3; V: TRBV27; D: -
DNA: TGTGCCAGCAGCTTGGCCTCAGGACAGCCCTATGGCTACACCTTC; CDR3: CASSLASGQPYGYTF; size: -; J: TRBJ1-2; V: TRBV5-4; D: -
DNA: TGCGCCAGCAGCTTGGCTCTAGCGGGAGATCTTCAAGAGACCCAGTACTTC; CDR3: CASSLALAGDLQETQYF; size: -; J: TRBJ2-5; V: TRBV5-1; D: TRBD2
DNA: TGCAGCGTTGGGGGGGAGGGGCCCAATCAGCCCCAGCATTTT; CDR3: CSVGGEGPNQPQHF; size: -; J: TRBJ1-5; V: TRBV29-1; D: -
DNA: TGTGCCAGCAGGCCAGACGGGGGGGCGAATGAGGGCTACACCTTC; CDR3: CASRPDGGANEGYTF; size: -; J: TRBJ1-2; V: TRBV2; D: -
DNA: TGTGCCAGCAGCTGGACACAGGATAGCAATCAGCCCCAGCATTTT; CDR3: CASSWTQDSNQPQHF; size: -; J: TRBJ1-5; V: TRBV7-2; D: -
DNA: TGTGCCAGTACCTCCGGGACTAGTCGCGATGAGCAGTTCTTC; CDR3: CASTSGTSRDEQFF; size: -; J: TRBJ2-1; V: TRBV19; D: TRBD2
DNA: TGTGCCAGCAGCGCAATAGTTTACGAGCAGTACTTC; CDR3: CASSAIVYEQYF; size: -; J: TRBJ2-7; V: TRBV7-9; D: -
DNA: TGTGCCAGCATGGGGACAGGGGGCAATCAGCCCCAGCATTTT; CDR3: CASMGTGGNQPQHF; size: -; J: TRBJ1-5; V: TRBV25-1; D: TRBD1
DNA: TGTGCCAGTATCAAGGTTGGACAGTTCGGGGATGGGTCTGCCGGGGAGCTGTTTTTT; CDR3: CASIKVGQFGDGSAGELFF; size: -; J: TRBJ2-2; V: TRBV19; D: -
DNA: TGCAGCGTTGAAACGGGGACTAGCGGGAGATTCTGGAATGAGCAGTTCTTC; CDR3: CSVETGTSGRFWNEQFF; size: once; J: TRBJ2-1; V: TRBV29-1; D: TRBD2
DNA: TGCGCCAGCAGCCATCCCGGGGAAGGGGCCAACGTCCTGACTTTC; CDR3: CASSHPGEGANVLTF; size: -; J: TRBJ2-6; V: TRBV4-1; D: -
DNA: TGTGCCAGCATCGGACTAGCGGGGTCCTACGAGCAGTACTTC; CDR3: CASIGLAGSYEQYF; size: -; J: TRBJ2-7; V: TRBV2; D: TRBD2
DNA: TGTGCCAGCACCCGAGGGGGGGGTTACAATGAGCAGTTCTTC; CDR3: CASTRGGGYNEQFF; size: -; J: TRBJ2-1; V: TRBV6-5; D: -
DNA: TGTGCCAGCAGTCCCCGAGGGGGGGCCTACGAGCAGTACTTC; CDR3: CASSPRGGAYEQYF; size: -; J: TRBJ2-7; V: TRBV27; D: -
DNA: TGTGCCAGCTCACCTGGACTAGTCAACTACGAGCAGTACTTC; CDR3: CASSPGLVNYEQYF; size: -; J: TRBJ2-7; V: TRBV18; D: TRBD2
DNA: TGTGCCAGCAGTGGCCTCCAGGGGTCCCGCTTCGAGCAGTACTTC; CDR3: CASSGLQGSRFEQYF; size: -; J: TRBJ2-7; V: TRBV27; D: -
DNA: TGCGCCAGCAGCTTTGGGCTCCAAGAGACCCAGTACTTC; CDR3: CASSFGLQETQYF; size: few; J: TRBJ2-5; V: TRBV4-3; D: -
DNA: TGCGCCAGCAGTGCGGGACAGGGTGGGATCGCAGATACGCAGTATTTT; CDR3: CASSAGQGGIADTQYF; size: -; J: TRBJ2-3; V: TRBV10-1; D: TRBD1
DNA: TGCGCCAGCAGCACCCGACGCACCCCGGAGGACACCATATATTTT; CDR3: CASSTRRTPEDTIYF; size: -; J: TRBJ1-3; V: TRBV4-1; D: -
DNA: TGTGCCAGCAGCTCTAAGCGGGAGCCAGTCTACGAGCAGTACTTC; CDR3: CASSSKREPVYEQYF; size: -; J: TRBJ2-7; V: TRBV2; D: TRBD2
DNA: TGTGCCAGCAGTTTAAATGTGGAGGGGATTAGTGGCTACACCTTC; CDR3: CASSLNVEGISGYTF; size: -; J: TRBJ1-2; V: TRBV27; D: -
DNA: TGTGCCAGCAGCCGCGGGTTCACTGAAGCTTTCTTT; CDR3: CASSRGFTEAFF; size: -; J: TRBJ1-1; V: TRBV7-2; D: -
DNA: TGTGCCAGCACCACCCAGGGGGCTTCCTACGAGCAGTACTTC; CDR3: CASTTQGASYEQYF; size: -; J: TRBJ2-7; V: TRBV28; D: TRBD1
DNA: TGTGCCTCACGACCGGGACAGACCTACGAGCAGTACTTC; CDR3: CASRPGQTYEQYF; size: once; J: TRBJ2-7; V: TRBV30; D: TRBD1
DNA: TGCGCCAGCAGCCTGACAGGGGGCAATGAGCAGTTCTTC; CDR3: CASSLTGGNEQFF; size: once; J: TRBJ2-1; V: TRBV5-1; D: TRBD1
DNA: TGTGCCAGCAGTTTATCATACAGGGGGGGTAACGAGCAGTACTTC; CDR3: CASSLSYRGGNEQYF; size: -; J: TRBJ2-7; V: TRBV28; D: -
DNA: TGTGCCAGCAGGGACAGGGATACTTACGAGCAGTACTTC; CDR3: CASRDRDTYEQYF; size: -; J: TRBJ2-7; V: TRBV6-1; D: TRBD1
DNA: TGTGCCACCTCGGACATCTACGAGCAGTACTTC; CDR3: CATSDIYEQYF; size: -; J: TRBJ2-7; V: TRBV10-3; D: -
DNA: TGTGCTAGTGGTTTGACAAATCAGCCCCAGCATTTT; CDR3: CASGLTNQPQHF; size: few; J: TRBJ1-5; V: TRBV12-5; D: -
DNA: TGTGCCAGTAGTCGCTCAGGGGTACGGACTGAAGCTTTCTTT; CDR3: CASSRSGVRTEAFF; size: -; J: TRBJ1-1; V: TRBV19; D: -
DNA: TGTGCCATCACTGAGCCTAACACCGGGGAGCTGTTTTTT; CDR3: CAITEPNTGELFF; size: -; J: TRBJ2-2; V: TRBV10-3; D: -
DNA: TGTGCCAGCACTCTAGGGGGGACTACCTACAATGAGCAGTTCTTC; CDR3: CASTLGGTTYNEQFF; size: -; J: TRBJ2-1; V: TRBV28; D: -
DNA: TGTGCCAGCAGCCCGCGTTCGGGAGGCTACGAGCAGTACTTC; CDR3: CASSPRSGGYEQYF; size: once; J: TRBJ2-7; V: TRBV4-2; D: TRBD2
DNA: TGTGCCAGCAGCCGCTCGGGGAGTACTGAAGCTTTCTTT; CDR3: CASSRSGSTEAFF; size: few; J: TRBJ1-1; V: TRBV7-9; D: -
DNA: TGTGCCTGGAGTGTATCTAGCGGGAGGGCCCATGAGCAGTTCTTC; CDR3: CAWSVSSGRAHEQFF; size: -; J: TRBJ2-1; V: TRBV30; D: TRBD2
DNA: TGTGCCAGCAGTCCGATAGTCAGGGACACTGAAGCTTTCTTT; CDR3: CASSPIVRDTEAFF; size: -; J: TRBJ1-1; V: TRBV2; D: -
DNA: TGTGCCAGCAGTCCCGTAGCGGGAGGGGTTGGAGATACGCAGTATTTT; CDR3: CASSPVAGGVGDTQYF; size: -; J: TRBJ2-3; V: TRBV27; D: TRBD2
DNA: TGTGCCAGCAGCTTACAACGGGTCCAAGAGACCCAGTACTTC; CDR3: CASSLQRVQETQYF; size: -; J: TRBJ2-5; V: TRBV11-2; D: -
DNA: TGTGCCAGCAGCTTGGGGGCAGGTCTCTCTGGAAACACCATATATTTT; CDR3: CASSLGAGLSGNTIYF; size: -; J: TRBJ1-3; V: TRBV5-4; D: -
DNA: TGTGCCAGCAGTGTCGGGACAGGGGTGTACGAGCAGTACTTC; CDR3: CASSVGTGVYEQYF; size: -; J: TRBJ2-7; V: TRBV6-1; D: TRBD1
DNA: TGTGCCAGTAGTGCCGGGAGGTCCTATACCCGCTATGGTCAGCCCCAGCATTTT; CDR3: CASSAGRSYTRYGQPQHF; size: -; J: TRBJ1-5; V: TRBV19; D: -
DNA: TGTGCCAGCAGCCAAGTGGGAGGGCGAGAGTCCAAAAACATTCAGTACTTC; CDR3: CASSQVGGRESKNIQYF; size: once; J: TRBJ2-4; V: TRBV4-2; D: TRBD2